One sample yielded the 3 T cell receptor beta chains listed below, sequenced in a study of stem cell transplantation in POMP-related autoinflammatory disease. The repertoire was sequenced with immunoSEQ multiplex PCR; TCRdb's copy has only in-frame clones and lacks some. The sample has some 29,000 clones; 88% are singletons. Sequencing was performed on CD4+ T cells from PBMCs, taken before stem cell transplantation. The receptors were sampled from a human donor with POMP-related autoinflammation and immune dysregulation (PRAID).

The chain joins TRBV11-2 to TRBJ2-7, with 7 bases lining up with TRBD2. The CDR3 loop spans 14 amino acids. Trimming removed 2 bases from V and 2 bases from J; junction bases left unmatched: 3. Germline CDR1 and CDR2: SGHAT and FQNNGV. The chain's CDR3 is CASSLQGGTYEQYF. The CDR3, as DNA: TGTGCCAGCAGCTTACAGGGAGGGACCTACGAGCAGTACTTC.

This clone showed up just a few times. The rearrangement uses TRBV30 and TRBJ1-4; weak D call: TRBD1 (5 bases). Germline-derived CDR1 and CDR2 are GTSNPN and SVGIG (reference sequence). This CDR3 is built from 13 residues. Trimming removed 0 bases from V and 7 bases from J, with 9 bases in between. Written as DNA, the CDR3 is TGTGCCTGGAGTGTTGTAGGGACTGAAAAACTGTTTTTT. Its translation is CAWSVVGTEKLFF.

V gene TRBV6-1 combines with J gene TRBJ1-2; a weak D match, TRBD1 (6 bases). There are 15 residues in the CDR3. V was shortened by 4 bases and J by 1 base, with 13 bases between the two germline ends. Germline CDR1 reads MNHNS; CDR2 reads SASEGT. The CDR3 DNA reads TGTGCCAGCAGTGCCGAGGGGGGCCTTAACTATGGCTACACCTTC. This sequence encodes CASSAEGGLNYGYTF.